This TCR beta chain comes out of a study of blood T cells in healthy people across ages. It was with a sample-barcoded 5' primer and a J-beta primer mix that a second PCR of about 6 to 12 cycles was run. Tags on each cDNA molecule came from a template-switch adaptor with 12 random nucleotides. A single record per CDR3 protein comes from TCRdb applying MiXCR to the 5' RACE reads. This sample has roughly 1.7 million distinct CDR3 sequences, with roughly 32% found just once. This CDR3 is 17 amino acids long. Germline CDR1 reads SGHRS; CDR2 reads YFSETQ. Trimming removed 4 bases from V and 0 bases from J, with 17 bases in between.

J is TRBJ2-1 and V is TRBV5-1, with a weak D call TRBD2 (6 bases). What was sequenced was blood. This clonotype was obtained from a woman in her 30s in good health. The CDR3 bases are TGCGCCAGCAGCCCCGTCCCCAGCGGGTCCTCCTACAATGAGCAGTTCTTC. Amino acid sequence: CASSPVPSGSSYNEQFF.